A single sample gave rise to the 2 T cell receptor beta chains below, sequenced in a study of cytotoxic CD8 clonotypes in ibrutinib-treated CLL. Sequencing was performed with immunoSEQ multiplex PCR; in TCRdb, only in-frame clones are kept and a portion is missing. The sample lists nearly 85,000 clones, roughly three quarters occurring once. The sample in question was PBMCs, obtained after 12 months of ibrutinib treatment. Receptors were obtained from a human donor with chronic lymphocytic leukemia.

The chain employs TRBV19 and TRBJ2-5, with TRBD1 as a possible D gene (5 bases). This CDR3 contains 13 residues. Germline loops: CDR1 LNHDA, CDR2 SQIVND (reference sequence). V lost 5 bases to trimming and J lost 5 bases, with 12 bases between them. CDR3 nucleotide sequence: TGTGCCAGTAGTTGGGGCGATTTGGAGACCCAGTACTTC. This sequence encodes CASSWGDLETQYF.

CDR3 sequence reads: CASGGQVTDTQYF. In nucleotides, the CDR3 is TGCGCCAGCGGGGGACAGGTCACAGATACGCAGTATTTT. This sequence joins TRBV5-1 and TRBJ2-3; TRBD1 matches at 8 bases. From germline, CDR1 is SGHRS and CDR2 YFSETQ. The CDR3 covers 13 residues. V dropped 7 bases and J dropped 2; count of bases not matched to a gene: 3.